This TCR beta chain was observed in a study of T cell repertoires in cytomegalovirus infection. Across the whole study: CMV infection together with matching HLA type was indicated by public TCR beta signatures. Study-wide findings and caveats: It was HLA-C-restricted CMV-specific TCR beta clonotypes that dominated the response ex vivo. Frequencies of public TCR beta families were cumulated, and this identified carriers of CMV plus the relevant HLA.

TCRdb ran MiXCR on the reads and lists one entry per CDR3 protein. The sample consists of under 850,000 distinct CDR3 sequences, roughly 35% of them appearing once. Notes on this clonotype: Antigen: not known.

Sequenced material: PBMCs. The clonotype comes from a human donor in good health (CMV status not recorded). Some clones in this sample may be carry-over from other donors' samples.

The CDR3 here is CATSRDLMGAFFPDTQYF. The CDR3 DNA follows: TGTGCCACCAGCAGAGATTTAATGGGGGCATTTTTCCCAGATACGCAGTATTTT. V gene TRBV15 combines with J gene TRBJ2-3; D is perhaps TRBD1 (6 bases). Germline assignment: CDR1 LNHNV and CDR2 YYDKDF (reference sequence). The CDR3 length is 18 residues. V shed 0 bases and J shed 4 bases, with 20 bases lying between them.